This T cell receptor beta chain was recorded in a study of blood T cell repertoires in COVID-19. Looked up from germline, CDR1 is ENHRY and CDR2 is SYGVKD. With 6 bases clipped from V and 6 bases from J, the junction kept 11 bases outside the gene matches. This CDR3 is built from 15 residues. The method was immunoSEQ multiplex PCR; TCRdb's version includes in-frame clones alone and lacks a portion of them. The sample contains 300,000 or so clones, more than 85% of which appear only once. This receptor was identified in a woman in her thirties who had recovered from COVID-19. V gene TRBV10-3 combines with J gene TRBJ1-2, with 9 positions matching TRBD1. Sequencing used PBMCs or T cells enriched from blood (not recorded which). Here the CDR3 DNA reads TGTGCCATCAGGGGTGAACAGGGGGCGCAGCATGGCTACACCTTC. Its translation: CAIRGEQGAQHGYTF.